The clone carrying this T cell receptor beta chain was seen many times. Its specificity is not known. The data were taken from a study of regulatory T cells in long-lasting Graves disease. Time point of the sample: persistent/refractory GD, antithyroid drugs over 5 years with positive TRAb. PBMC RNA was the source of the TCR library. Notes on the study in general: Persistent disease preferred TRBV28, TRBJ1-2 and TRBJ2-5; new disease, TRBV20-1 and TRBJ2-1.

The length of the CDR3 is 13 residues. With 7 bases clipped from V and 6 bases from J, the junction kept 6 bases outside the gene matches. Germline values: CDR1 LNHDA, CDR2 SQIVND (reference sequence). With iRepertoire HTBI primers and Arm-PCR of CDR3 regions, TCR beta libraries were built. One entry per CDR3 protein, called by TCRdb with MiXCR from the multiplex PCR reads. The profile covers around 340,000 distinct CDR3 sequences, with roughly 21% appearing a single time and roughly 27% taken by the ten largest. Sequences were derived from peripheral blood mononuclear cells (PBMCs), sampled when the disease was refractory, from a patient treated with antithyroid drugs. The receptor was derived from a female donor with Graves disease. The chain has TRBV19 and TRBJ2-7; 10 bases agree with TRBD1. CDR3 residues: CASTDRGHGEQYF. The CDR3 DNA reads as TGTGCCAGTACTGACAGGGGGCATGGCGAGCAGTACTTC.